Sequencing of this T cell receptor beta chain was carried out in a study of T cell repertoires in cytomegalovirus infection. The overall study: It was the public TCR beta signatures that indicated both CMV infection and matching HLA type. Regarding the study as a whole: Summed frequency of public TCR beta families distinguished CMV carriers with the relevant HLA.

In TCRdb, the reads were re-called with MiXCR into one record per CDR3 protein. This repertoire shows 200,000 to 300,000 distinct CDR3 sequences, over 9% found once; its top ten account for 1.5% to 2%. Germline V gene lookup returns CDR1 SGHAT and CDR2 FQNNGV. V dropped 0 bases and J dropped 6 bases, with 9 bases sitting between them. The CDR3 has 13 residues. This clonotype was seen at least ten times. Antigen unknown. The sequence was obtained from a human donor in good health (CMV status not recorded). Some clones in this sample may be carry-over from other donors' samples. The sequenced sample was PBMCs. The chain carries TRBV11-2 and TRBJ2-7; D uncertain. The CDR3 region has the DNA TGTGCCAGCAGCTTAGAACTTCCCTCCGAGCAGTACTTC. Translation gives CASSLELPSEQYF.